This T cell receptor beta chain is from a study of shared clonotypes between healthy human individuals. The wider study: Each donor contributed plates that comprised three CD4 naive, three CD4 memory, two CD8 naive and one CD8 memory.

The repertoire was sequenced with immunoSEQ multiplex PCR; TCRdb's copy has only in-frame clones and lacks some. The sample yields millions of clones, 90% to 95% seen once. Germline CDR1 SGHTA, CDR2 FQGNSA. The CDR3 is made up of 13 amino acids. Trimming left V 2 bases short and J 8 bases short, with 9 bases between. Sequenced input: naive CD4+ T cells sorted from blood. Subset noted: CD45RA+ positively selected. The sequence was collected from a man aged 18 to 30 in good health. V usage is TRBV7-2 and J usage is TRBJ2-2, with D unresolved. DNA of the CDR3: TGTGCCAGCAGCTTACACGGTGCGGGGGAGCTGTTTTTT. This gives the protein CASSLHGAGELFF. The variable domain in full, with the rest retrieved from reference TRBV7-2 and TRBJ2-2, is GAGVSQSPSNKVTEKGKDVELRCDPISGHTALYWYRQSLGQGLEFLIYFQGNSAPDKSGLPSDRFSAERTGGSVSTLTIQRTQQEDSAVYLCASSLHGAGELFFGEGSRLTVL.